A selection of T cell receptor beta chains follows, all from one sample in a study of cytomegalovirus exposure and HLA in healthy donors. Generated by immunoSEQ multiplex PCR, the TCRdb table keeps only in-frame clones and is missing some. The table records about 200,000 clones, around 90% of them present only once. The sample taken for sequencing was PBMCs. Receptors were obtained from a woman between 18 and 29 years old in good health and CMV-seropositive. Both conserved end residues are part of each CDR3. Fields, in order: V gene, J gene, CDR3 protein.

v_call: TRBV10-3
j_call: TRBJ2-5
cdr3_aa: CAITDTVGSGETQYF

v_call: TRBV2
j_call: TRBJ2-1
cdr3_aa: CASRLDRGYNEQFF

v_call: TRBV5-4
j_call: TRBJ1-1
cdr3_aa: CASSLTGGRIEAFF

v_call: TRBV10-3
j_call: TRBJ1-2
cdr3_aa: CAISETSGTAIRGYGYTF

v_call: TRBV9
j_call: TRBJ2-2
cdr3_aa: CASSAPGGELFF

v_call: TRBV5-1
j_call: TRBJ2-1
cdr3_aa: CASSLQLGQFRSYNEQFF

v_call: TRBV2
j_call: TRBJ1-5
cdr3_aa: CASSDVVERENSFYQPQHF

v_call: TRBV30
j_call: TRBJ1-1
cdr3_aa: CAWSASRLNTEAFF

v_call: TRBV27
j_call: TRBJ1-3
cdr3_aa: CASSPRSGKTLGNTIYF

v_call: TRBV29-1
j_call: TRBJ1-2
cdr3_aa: CSVVSQGDGYTF

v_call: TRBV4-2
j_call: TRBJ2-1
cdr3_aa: CASSLSWTSGYNEQFF

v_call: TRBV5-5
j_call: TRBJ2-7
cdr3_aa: CASSLGQGLGEQYF

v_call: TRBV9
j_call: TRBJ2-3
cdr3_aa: CASSPRAGTSNTDTQYF

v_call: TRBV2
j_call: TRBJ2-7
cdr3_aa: CASRRGEAYEQYF

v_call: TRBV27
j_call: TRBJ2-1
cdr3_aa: CASSLTTSGRFYNEQFF

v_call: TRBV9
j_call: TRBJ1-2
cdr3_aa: CASSVATAGGGYTF

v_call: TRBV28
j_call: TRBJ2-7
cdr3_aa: CASFFPSSYEQYF

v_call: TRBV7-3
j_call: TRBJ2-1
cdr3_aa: CASSREIYNEQFF

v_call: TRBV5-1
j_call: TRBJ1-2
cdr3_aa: CASSGGTGVFHGYTF

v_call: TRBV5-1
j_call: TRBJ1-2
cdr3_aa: CASSLFGELGYTF

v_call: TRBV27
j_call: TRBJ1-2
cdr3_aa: CASSRRGTPNYGYTF

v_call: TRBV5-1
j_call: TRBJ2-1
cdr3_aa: CASSFETGTEYNEQFF

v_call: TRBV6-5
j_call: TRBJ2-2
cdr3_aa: CASIGQTNTGELFF

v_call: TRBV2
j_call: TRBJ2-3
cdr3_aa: CASAPSGVTDTQYF

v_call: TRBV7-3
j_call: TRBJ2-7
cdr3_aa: CASSPGGGYEQYF

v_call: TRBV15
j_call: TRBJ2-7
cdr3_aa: CATSTGTSPYYEQYF

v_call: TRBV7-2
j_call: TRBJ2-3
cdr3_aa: CASSLEHSTDTQYF

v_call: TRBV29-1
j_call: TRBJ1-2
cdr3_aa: CSVGQGINYGYTF

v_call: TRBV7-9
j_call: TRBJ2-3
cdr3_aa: CASSSSSGTVVTDTQYF

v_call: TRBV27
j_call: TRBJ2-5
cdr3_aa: CASSPGLAGGREETQYF

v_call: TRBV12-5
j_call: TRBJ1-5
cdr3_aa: CASGLNQPQHF

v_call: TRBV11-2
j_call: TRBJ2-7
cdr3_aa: CASSPPPIAGTYEQYF

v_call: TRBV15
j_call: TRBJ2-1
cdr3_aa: CATSRRGGTYNEQFF

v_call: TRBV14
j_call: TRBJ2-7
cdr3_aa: CASSLLGEGTYEQYF

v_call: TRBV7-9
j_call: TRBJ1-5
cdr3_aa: CASSYWGGQSSNQPQHF

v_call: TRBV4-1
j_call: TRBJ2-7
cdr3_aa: CASSQGFAGSYEQYF

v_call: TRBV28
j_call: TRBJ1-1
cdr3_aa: CASSLHRVVTEAFF

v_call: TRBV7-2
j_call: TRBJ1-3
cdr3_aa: CASSRRMISGNTIYF

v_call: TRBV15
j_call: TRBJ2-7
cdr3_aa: CATKRGNRVYEQYF

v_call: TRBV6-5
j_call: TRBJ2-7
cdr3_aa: CASSRGSPHEQYF

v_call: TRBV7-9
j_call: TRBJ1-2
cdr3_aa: CASSLRTSKGIVYGYTF

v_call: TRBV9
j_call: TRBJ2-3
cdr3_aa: CASSLRTGGGDTQYF

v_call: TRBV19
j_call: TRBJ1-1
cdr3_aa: CASRDRGTEAFF

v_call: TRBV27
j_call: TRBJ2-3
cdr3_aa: CASSRQGPRNTDTQYF

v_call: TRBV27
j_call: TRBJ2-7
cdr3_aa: CASSSHLGREGRREQYF

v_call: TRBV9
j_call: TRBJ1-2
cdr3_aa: CASSVVGTTSYGYTF

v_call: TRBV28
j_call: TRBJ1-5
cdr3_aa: CATSDRAKPQHF

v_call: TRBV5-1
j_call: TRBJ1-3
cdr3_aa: CASSSRTGQDATIYF

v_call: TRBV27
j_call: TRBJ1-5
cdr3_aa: CASSLGGDQPQHF

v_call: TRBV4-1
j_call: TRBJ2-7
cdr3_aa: CASSQAPSGTSSYEQYF

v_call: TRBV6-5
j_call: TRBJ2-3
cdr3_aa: CASSRTSVSTDTQYF